The next 6 T cell receptor beta chains were all read from a single sample in a study of T cells after posttransplantation cyclophosphamide (dated by TCRdb to the mid-2010s). Library prep was done by the immunoSEQ multiplex PCR assay. Drawn from immuneACCESS, this table holds only the in-frame rearrangements with V and J called that TCRdb kept. Clones are partly lost; checked studies trace under half to an unresolved V gene and leave the rest unexplained. This sample comprises 15,000 to 20,000 clones, about nine tenths of them detected only once. 3.5% of the sample lies in the top ten. A control cohort of 11 patients who had been given myeloablative marrow transplants with methotrexate plus a calcineurin inhibitor was sampled 1 year after transplant. This specimen was PBMCs, taken after an allogeneic stem cell transplant with a calcineurin inhibitor and methotrexate. Receptors were obtained from a male patient aged 45-60 years who received an allogeneic stem cell transplant from an unrelated donor, was CMV-positive, and had chronic GVHD only. After a transplant, some T cells may have been passed on by the graft donor.

The chain has TRBV12-1 and TRBJ1-1; the table's D call, TRBD1, was not checked against the DNA. TRBV12-1 is given as a pseudogene. The CDR3 sequence is 15 residues long. CDR3 amino acids: CASSFVQGFRTEAFF. The CDR3 region has the DNA TGTGCCAGCAGCTTTGTGCAGGGGTTTCGCACTGAAGCTTTCTTT.

The V and J genes are TRBV27 and TRBJ1-1, with D possibly TRBD1 on 6 matching bases. The CDR3 length is 13 residues. CDR1 and CDR2 (germline): MNHEY, SMNVEV (reference sequence). The germline V and J ends were trimmed by 5 bases and 5 bases, with 12 bases remaining between them. CDR3 nucleotides: TGTGCCAGCAGTCAGGGGTTTGGGACTGAAGCTTTCTTT. Amino acids: CASSQGFGTEAFF.

This chain uses TRBV28 with TRBJ2-5; 10 positions agree with TRBD1. This CDR3 has 16 residues. After removal of 4 bases from V and 1 base from J, the junction contained 6 bases not matched to a gene. In germline, CDR1 is MDHEN, CDR2 SYDVKM. In DNA, the CDR3 is TGTGCCAGCAGTTCCTGGGACAGGGGCAGCCAAGAGACCCAGTACTTC. Its translation is CASSSWDRGSQETQYF.

This clone was counted a single time. The chain links TRBV7-2 to TRBJ2-7, with 9 bases aligning to TRBD1. CDR1 is SGHTA and CDR2 is FQGNSA in the germline V gene. Trimming at V came to 5 bases and at J to 3 bases, leaving 8 bases not matched to a gene. This CDR3 is 15 amino acids long. The CDR3 is CASSPSGTGNYEQYF. The DNA of the CDR3 is TGTGCCAGCAGCCCTTCAGGGACAGGGAACTACGAGCAGTACTTC.

The V call is TRBV6-5, the J call TRBJ2-7; TRBD1 agrees at 7 bases. The CDR3 loop spans 14 amino acids. In germline, CDR1 is MNHEY, CDR2 SVGAGI. J gave up 3 bases and V 2 bases, and 4 bases lay outside the gene matches. The DNA of the CDR3 is TGTGCCAGCAGTTACCCGGGACAGATCTACGAGCAGTACTTC. Translated, it gives CASSYPGQIYEQYF.

This clone was observed a few times. V usage is TRBV11-2 and J usage is TRBJ1-3, with D unresolved. The CDR3 contains 15 residues. Germline assignment: CDR1 SGHAT and CDR2 FQNNGV. The ends were cut back, 0 bases at V and 1 base at J, with 7 bases in the middle. In nucleotides, the CDR3 is TGTGCCAGCAGCTTAGATTGGCAGTCTGGAAACACCATATATTTT. This sequence encodes CASSLDWQSGNTIYF.